Presented here are 25 T cell receptor beta chains from one specimen sequenced in a study of cytomegalovirus exposure and HLA in healthy donors. Here immunoSEQ multiplex PCR was the method, and the copy in TCRdb shows in-frame clones only, minus some. The table shows hundreds of thousands of clones, with roughly 87% occurring only once. What was sequenced was PBMCs. The receptors stem from a woman under 30 in good health and CMV-seropositive.

The rearrangement joins TRBV7-9 to TRBJ1-5; 9 bases are a match to TRBD1. The CDR3 covers 14 residues. Trimming removed 5 bases from V and 4 bases from J; junction bases left unmatched: 3. Per the germline V gene, CDR1 is SEHNR and CDR2 is FQNEAQ (reference sequence). CDR3 protein: CASSAGQGNQPQHF. In nucleotides, the CDR3 is TGTGCCAGCAGCGCGGGACAGGGAAATCAGCCCCAGCATTTT. Full variable domain (missing parts from reference TRBV7-9 and TRBJ1-5): DTGVSQNPRHKITKRGQNVTFRCDPISEHNRLYWYRQTLGQGPEFLTYFQNEAQLEKSRLLSDRFSAERPKGSFSTLEIQRTEQGDSAMYLCASSAGQGNQPQHFGDGTRLSIL.

This chain connects TRBV4-2 to TRBJ2-7; 8 bases agree with TRBD1. CDR3 length: 16 amino acids. Germline V lookup: CDR1 LGHNA, CDR2 YNFKEQ. V lost 3 bases and J lost 5; bases outside the gene matches: 12. CDR3 in DNA: TGTGCCAGCAGCCAGCCCCCTGGACAGGGACAGAACGAGCAGTACTTC. Protein product: CASSQPPGQGQNEQYF.

The chain combines TRBV18 with TRBJ2-7, with TRBD2 matching over 12 bases. The CDR3 loop spans 15 amino acids. The V gene end was trimmed by 0 bases and the J gene end by 4 bases; junction bases not matched to a gene: 1. From germline, CDR1 is KGHSH and CDR2 LQKENI. CDR3 sequence: CASSPPTSGSYEQYF. CDR3 nucleotide sequence: TGTGCCAGCTCACCACCGACTAGCGGGAGTTACGAGCAGTACTTC.

The rearrangement uses TRBV2 and TRBJ2-1, with 16 bases identical to TRBD2. Trimming took 8 bases from V and 7 from J; bases not matched to a gene: 2. This CDR3 comprises 14 residues. The germline V gene encodes CDR1 SNHLY and CDR2 FYNNEI. The DNA for the CDR3 is TGTGCCAGCGGGGGACTAGCGGGAGGGAATGAGCAGTTCTTC. Translated, it gives CASGGLAGGNEQFF.

The rearrangement joins TRBV15 to TRBJ2-1; 7 bases match TRBD2. The CDR3 is made up of 15 amino acids. Germline trimming cut 7 bases from V and 4 bases from J; bases unmatched to any gene: 10. Germline V lookup: CDR1 LNHNV, CDR2 YYDKDF (reference sequence). The CDR3 DNA follows: TGTGCCACCATCAATTCTAGCGGACTTTACAATGAGCAGTTCTTC. The encoded protein is CATINSSGLYNEQFF.

The chain couples TRBV18 to TRBJ2-2; D possibly corresponds to TRBD2 (5 bases). The CDR3 totals 13 residues. V was shortened by 4 bases and J by 6 bases, with 9 bases between the two germline ends. Germline V gives CDR1 KGHSH, CDR2 LQKENI. In nucleotides, the CDR3 is TGTGCCAGCTCACGAGACGGGGCCGGGGAGCTGTTTTTT. Translation gives CASSRDGAGELFF.

V and J are TRBV18 and TRBJ1-1; D is perhaps TRBD1 (6 bases). V dropped 3 bases and J dropped 2 bases, with 13 bases sitting between them. From germline, CDR1 is KGHSH and CDR2 LQKENI. This CDR3 has 15 amino acids. The CDR3 region has the DNA TGTGCCAGCTCACCGCAGTCGGGGGGCAACACTGAAGCTTTCTTT. Its protein is CASSPQSGGNTEAFF.

The gene calls are TRBV5-1 and TRBJ2-3; TRBD2 aligns across 14 bases. With V trimmed by 0 bases and J by 6 bases, 9 bases remained unmatched. Germline CDR1 SGHRS, CDR2 YFSETQ. This CDR3 comprises 18 residues. The CDR3 sequence: CASSLGGTSGSSLDTQYF. DNA for the CDR3: TGCGCCAGCAGCTTGGGGGGGACTAGCGGGAGTTCCCTCGATACGCAGTATTTT.

The V call is TRBV6-4, the J call TRBJ1-2; D ambiguous. This CDR3 region has 14 residues. V was shortened by 0 bases and J by 5 bases, with 10 bases between the two germline ends. In germline, CDR1 is MRHNA, CDR2 SNTAGT. DNA for the CDR3: TGTGCCAGCAGTGACTCTGGCACCCCGTATGGCTACACCTTC. It encodes CASSDSGTPYGYTF.

This chain links TRBV7-2 with TRBJ1-5; D gene uncertain. This CDR3 spans 17 amino acids. CDR1 and CDR2 from the germline V gene are SGHTA and FQGNSA. Trimming cost V 7 bases and J 3 bases, with 22 bases left between them. The CDR3 loop reads CASTTSAFPYINQPQHF. DNA for the CDR3: TGTGCCAGCACCACGAGTGCCTTCCCTTATATCAATCAGCCCCAGCATTTT.

This chain joins TRBV6-1 and TRBJ1-5, with D unclear. V was trimmed by 4 bases and J by 4 bases, leaving 11 bases between them. Looked up from germline, CDR1 is MNHNS and CDR2 is SASEGT. The CDR3 is 14 residues long. This CDR3 is CASSAGSGNQPQHF. The CDR3 DNA follows: TGTGCCAGCAGTGCGGGTTCGGGGAATCAGCCCCAGCATTTT.

The rearrangement links TRBV27 to TRBJ1-2, with TRBD1 matching over 7 bases. Germline lookup yields CDR1 MNHEY and CDR2 SMNVEV (reference sequence). V shed 5 bases and J 4 bases; nucleotides not matched to a gene: 10. The CDR3 consists of 15 residues. As DNA, the CDR3 is TGTGCCAGCAGTCCACCCCGACAGGGCGGCTATGGCTACACCTTC. Its protein product is CASSPPRQGGYGYTF.

The chain couples TRBV5-6 to TRBJ2-1; TRBD2 matches 8 bases. Germline V CDR1 and CDR2: SGHDT, YYEEEE. This CDR3 comprises 16 residues. V was pared by 4 bases and J by 3 bases, with 9 bases of the junction left unmatched. The CDR3 DNA follows: TGTGCCAGCAGCCCTTTACTAGCGGAGATCTACAATGAGCAGTTCTTC. As protein: CASSPLLAEIYNEQFF.

This chain joins TRBV4-1 and TRBJ2-7; D ambiguous. The CDR3 loop spans 16 amino acids. V lost 4 bases and J lost 0, with 16 bases in between. Germline lookup yields CDR1 MGHRA and CDR2 YSYEKL. CDR3 bases: TGCGCCAGCAGCCCCCTTCCCATGAGGAGCTCCTACGAGCAGTACTTC. Translation gives CASSPLPMRSSYEQYF.

This clone was picked up one time. V is TRBV5-6 and J is TRBJ1-2, with D perhaps TRBD1 (6 bases). The length of the CDR3 is 13 residues. Trimming removed 4 bases from V and 8 bases from J, with 15 bases in between. Germline lookup yields CDR1 SGHDT and CDR2 YYEEEE. The CDR3 nucleotides read TGTGCCAGCAGCCTACAGGGAATAAGGGGCTACACCTTC. Translated: CASSLQGIRGYTF. Full variable domain (rest looked up from reference TRBV5-6 and TRBJ1-2): DAGVTQSPTHLIKTRGQQVTLRCSPKSGHDTVSWYQQALGQGPQFIFQYYEEEERQRGNFPDRFSGHQFPNYSSELNVNALLLGDSALYLCASSLQGIRGYTFGSGTRLTVV.

The chain joins TRBV27 to TRBJ2-3, with unresolved D. The CDR3 length is 15 residues. Germline CDR1 and CDR2: MNHEY and SMNVEV (reference sequence). The germline V and J ends were trimmed by 4 bases and 1 base, with 12 bases remaining between them. CDR3 nucleotide sequence: TGTGCCAGCAGTTCCCACTCTTCCGGCACAGATACGCAGTATTTT. This translates into CASSSHSSGTDTQYF.

The V gene is TRBV30, the J gene TRBJ2-5; no clear D. The CDR3 totals 11 residues. Looked up from germline, CDR1 is GTSNPN and CDR2 is SVGIG (reference sequence). Trimming took off 5 bases at V and 1 base at J, with 5 bases between the two ends. CDR3 DNA: TGTGCCTGGGGCCTCCAAGAGACCCAGTACTTC. This codes for CAWGLQETQYF.

The chain has TRBV7-9 and TRBJ2-1; D perhaps matches TRBD2 (6 bases). The germline V gene encodes CDR1 SEHNR and CDR2 FQNEAQ (reference sequence). This CDR3 comprises 17 residues. V was shortened by 2 bases and J by 3 bases, with 17 bases between the two germline ends. The CDR3 nucleotides are TGTGCCAGCAGCTTACCCGTCCAGGGACTTGGCTACAATGAGCAGTTCTTC. Residues: CASSLPVQGLGYNEQFF.

This sequence joins TRBV6-5 and TRBJ1-2; a possible D gene is TRBD1 (5 bases). Trimming stripped 4 bases from V and 0 bases from J, with 15 bases between. Per germline, CDR1 MNHEY and CDR2 SVGAGI. CDR3 length equals 16 residues. Here the CDR3 reads CASSWDAGIPNYGYTF. CDR3 nucleotide sequence: TGTGCCAGCAGTTGGGATGCAGGGATACCTAACTATGGCTACACCTTC.

The rearrangement links TRBV19 to TRBJ2-6; D is perhaps TRBD2 (5 bases). In germline, CDR1 is LNHDA, CDR2 SQIVND (reference sequence). Trimming took 2 bases from V and 0 from J, leaving 8 bases between them. CDR3 length: 16 amino acids. Here the CDR3 reads CASSILEGSGANVLTF. CDR3 DNA sequence: TGTGCCAGTAGTATATTAGAGGGCTCTGGGGCCAACGTCCTGACTTTC.

J is TRBJ2-7 and V is TRBV4-1, with TRBD1 matching over 10 bases. CDR1 and CDR2 (germline): MGHRA, YSYEKL. V trimming: 4 bases; J trimming: 5 bases; junction bases outside the gene matches: 20. The CDR3 is 19 amino acids. The CDR3 sequence: CASSPNFLRLDRGPNEQYF. Written as DNA, the CDR3 is TGCGCCAGCAGCCCAAACTTCCTACGTTTAGACAGGGGGCCAAACGAGCAGTACTTC.

This clone has a handful of counts. The chain links TRBV6-5 to TRBJ2-7; TRBD1 might be the D (6 bases). Germline V gene lookup returns CDR1 MNHEY and CDR2 SVGAGI. The CDR3 consists of 14 residues. Trimming took off 2 bases at V and 5 bases at J, with 13 bases between the two ends. The CDR3 is CASSYAIGGDEQYF. The DNA for the CDR3 is TGTGCCAGCAGTTACGCTATAGGGGGTGACGAGCAGTACTTC.

J is TRBJ1-1 and V is TRBV5-4; TRBD1 is a possible D gene (5 bases). Germline V gene data show CDR1 as SGHNT and CDR2 as YYREEE (reference sequence). This CDR3 contains 14 residues. Trimming removed 0 bases at V and 5 bases at J, with 11 bases between. For the CDR3, the DNA is TGTGCCAGCAGCTTGGAGGCAGGGAGGACTGAAGCTTTCTTT. Protein product: CASSLEAGRTEAFF.

This clone was counted between two and nine times. The V and J genes are TRBV2 and TRBJ2-7, with D unresolved. Per germline, CDR1 SNHLY and CDR2 FYNNEI. Trimming pared 6 bases from V and 0 bases from J, leaving 3 bases between. The CDR3 sequence is 11 residues long. For the CDR3, the DNA is TGTGCCAGCAGAGCCTCCTACGAGCAGTACTTC. Its translation is CASRASYEQYF.

The chain couples TRBV25-1 to TRBJ2-7; D is possibly TRBD1 (6 bases). The CDR3 loop spans 13 amino acids. The V and J ends lost 6 bases and 4 bases respectively, with 13 bases between them. Germline loops: CDR1 MGHDK, CDR2 SYGVNS. The CDR3 DNA is TGTGCCAGCAGGGGACATGCAGGGTACGAGCAGTACTTC. As protein: CASRGHAGYEQYF.